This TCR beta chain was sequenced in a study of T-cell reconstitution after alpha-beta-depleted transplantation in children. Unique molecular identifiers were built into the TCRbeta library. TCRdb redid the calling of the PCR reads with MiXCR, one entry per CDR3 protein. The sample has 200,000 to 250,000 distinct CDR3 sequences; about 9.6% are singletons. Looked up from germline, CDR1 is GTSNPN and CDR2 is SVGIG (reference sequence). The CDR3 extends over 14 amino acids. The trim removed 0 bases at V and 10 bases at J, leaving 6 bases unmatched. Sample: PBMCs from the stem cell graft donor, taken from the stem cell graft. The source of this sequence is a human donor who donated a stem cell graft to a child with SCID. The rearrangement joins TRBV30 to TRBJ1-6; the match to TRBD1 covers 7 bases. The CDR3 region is CAWSVRTGRSPLHF. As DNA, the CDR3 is TGTGCCTGGAGTGTACGGACAGGTCGATCACCCCTCCACTTT.